This TCR beta chain comes out of a study of monozygotic twins with inflammatory bowel disease. Findings and caveats of the study: For IBD, no single strong associated signal or clonotype was supported.

For this clonotype: What it binds is unknown.

The CDR3 is 13 residues long. Germline CDR1 and CDR2: SGHDN and FVKESK. cDNA was produced in eight separate reactions per sample. One entry per CDR3 protein, without DNA, is what TCRdb gives after re-calling the 5' RACE reads. Recorded for this sample: 88,000 or so distinct CDR3 sequences. V and J are TRBV14 and TRBJ2-7; absent DNA, TCRdb's TRBD1 call cannot be checked. This TCR came from a human donor with ulcerative colitis or Crohn's disease, or a healthy co-twin of an affected twin (not recorded which). The specimen was blood. The CDR3 here is CASSRVTGKEQYF.